This TCR beta chain was obtained from a study of T cells in Graves' hyperthyroidism and ophthalmopathy. RNA transcripts gave rise to amplified TCR beta CDR3 regions. Using the HTBI primer set, a first-round RT-PCR was run on the TCR CDR3. A single record per CDR3 protein comes from TCRdb applying MiXCR to the multiplex PCR reads. Of over 300,000 distinct CDR3 sequences detected, 12% to 15% appear once; the ten largest clones hold roughly 35%. This clonotype has at least ten counts. This CDR3 is built from 15 residues. Germline CDR1 MGHRA, CDR2 YSYEKL. Trimming cost V 1 base and J 6 bases, with 12 bases left between them.

The sequenced material came from blood. This clonotype was obtained from a woman aged 35 to 49 with Graves' ophthalmopathy. The chain employs TRBV4-1 and TRBJ1-4; the D is unclear. This CDR3 reads CASSQVSQPDEKLFF. The CDR3 DNA is TGCGCCAGCAGCCAAGTGTCCCAGCCCGATGAAAAACTGTTTTTT.